These T cell receptor beta chains were read from a single sample in a study of STAT5B mutations in CD4+ large granular lymphocyte leukemia. This table comes from immunoSEQ multiplex PCR, and its TCRdb copy is limited to in-frame clones, with some not included. This sample has 30,000 to 35,000 clones, with roughly four fifths found just once. Sequenced: CD4+ T cells from blood buffy coats. The receptors were sampled from a human donor in good health. Each CDR3 is given with its conserved first and last residue. Each record gives: D gene, J gene, clone size, V gene, CDR3 protein, CDR3 DNA. D genes are given only for firm matches. Only some rows state a clone size, as once, few, many or a class for expanded clones.

D: TRBD2; J: TRBJ2-3; size: -; V: TRBV10-3; CDR3: CAISDLAGGQDTQYF; DNA: TGTGCCATCAGCGACCTAGCGGGAGGGCAGGATACGCAGTATTTT
D: TRBD1; J: TRBJ1-2; size: medium-sized; V: TRBV11-2; CDR3: CASSSLKGQSFSYTF; DNA: TGTGCCAGCAGCTCCCTCAAGGGACAGTCGTTTAGTTACACCTTC
D: TRBD2; J: TRBJ2-7; size: once; V: TRBV4-1; CDR3: CASSQFTVAGVNSYEQYF; DNA: TGCGCCAGCAGCCAGTTTACGGTAGCGGGAGTCAACTCCTACGAGCAGTACTTC
D: -; J: TRBJ2-3; size: -; V: TRBV6-5; CDR3: CASSPDLLPGHTQYF; DNA: TGTGCCAGCAGCCCTGACTTGTTGCCCGGGCATACGCAGTATTTT
D: TRBD2; J: TRBJ2-1; size: -; V: TRBV28; CDR3: CASRRLAGGNEQFF; DNA: TGTGCCAGCAGACGGCTAGCGGGAGGGAATGAGCAGTTCTTC
D: -; J: TRBJ1-2; size: -; V: TRBV5-1; CDR3: CASSFDSPNYGYTF; DNA: TGCGCCAGCAGCTTTGACAGTCCAAACTATGGCTACACCTTC
D: TRBD1; J: TRBJ1-1; size: few; V: TRBV27; CDR3: CASSLDRVRTEAFF; DNA: TGTGCCAGCAGCCTGGACAGGGTTCGAACTGAAGCTTTCTTT
D: -; J: TRBJ2-7; size: -; V: TRBV11-2; CDR3: CASSFGVAGEQYF; DNA: TGTGCCAGCAGCTTTGGGGTGGCCGGCGAGCAGTACTTC
D: TRBD1; J: TRBJ1-1; size: -; V: TRBV25-1; CDR3: CASSSGTGGETEAFF; DNA: TGTGCCAGCAGTTCCGGGACAGGGGGCGAGACTGAAGCTTTCTTT
D: -; J: TRBJ2-3; size: -; V: TRBV5-1; CDR3: CASSFGPSTDTQYF; DNA: TGCGCCAGCAGCTTTGGACCGAGCACAGATACGCAGTATTTT
D: -; J: TRBJ1-2; size: few; V: TRBV10-3; CDR3: CAISNTPNYGYTF; DNA: TGTGCCATCAGCAACACCCCTAACTATGGCTACACCTTC
D: -; J: TRBJ2-5; size: -; V: TRBV5-1; CDR3: CASSLGTEGQGETQYF; DNA: TGCGCCAGCAGCTTGGGGACAGAGGGCCAGGGGGAGACCCAGTACTTC
D: -; J: TRBJ1-2; size: -; V: TRBV6-9; CDR3: CASSDPVSRGYTF; DNA: TGTGCCAGCAGTGACCCGGTTAGCCGGGGCTACACCTTC
D: -; J: TRBJ2-2; size: -; V: TRBV15; CDR3: CATSREVGELFF; DNA: TGTGCCACCAGCAGAGAGGTCGGGGAGCTGTTTTTT
D: TRBD2; J: TRBJ2-1; size: -; V: TRBV11-3; CDR3: CASSSRGAGGNEQFF; DNA: TGTGCCAGCAGCTCCAGAGGGGCGGGAGGCAATGAGCAGTTCTTC
D: -; J: TRBJ2-3; size: -; V: TRBV5-6; CDR3: CASIAGSTDTQYF; DNA: TGTGCCAGCATTGCGGGGTCCACCGATACGCAGTATTTT
D: TRBD1; J: TRBJ2-7; size: -; V: TRBV10-3; CDR3: CAISDSEWVRGHEQYF; DNA: TGTGCCATCAGTGATAGTGAGTGGGTCAGGGGGCACGAGCAGTACTTC
D: -; J: TRBJ2-5; size: -; V: TRBV19; CDR3: CASSLTLRETQYF; DNA: TGTGCCAGTAGTCTAACCCTCCGGGAGACCCAGTACTTC
D: TRBD2; J: TRBJ2-1; size: -; V: TRBV7-2; CDR3: CASRPASGRAPHEQFF; DNA: TGTGCCAGCAGGCCCGCTAGCGGGAGGGCCCCACATGAGCAGTTCTTC
D: TRBD2; J: TRBJ2-5; size: -; V: TRBV28; CDR3: CASSLMTSGGETQYF; DNA: TGTGCCAGCAGTTTAATGACTAGCGGAGGGGAGACCCAGTACTTC
D: -; J: TRBJ2-1; size: -; V: TRBV5-1; CDR3: CASSSGRSGGSSYNEQFF; DNA: TGCGCCAGCAGCTCGGGGAGATCTGGCGGAAGCTCCTACAATGAGCAGTTCTTC
D: TRBD2; J: TRBJ2-3; size: -; V: TRBV28; CDR3: CASSRGGTDTQYF; DNA: TGTGCCAGCAGCCGGGGGGGCACAGATACGCAGTATTTT
D: -; J: TRBJ1-5; size: few; V: TRBV4-1; CDR3: CASSQGPFHSNQPQHF; DNA: TGCGCCAGCAGCCAAGGTCCGTTTCATAGCAATCAGCCCCAGCATTTT
D: TRBD1; J: TRBJ2-1; size: -; V: TRBV2; CDR3: CASRAGTGVYNEQFF; DNA: TGTGCCAGCAGGGCTGGGACAGGGGTTTACAATGAGCAGTTCTTC
D: -; J: TRBJ2-1; size: -; V: TRBV28; CDR3: CASTQNYFSYNEQFF; DNA: TGTGCCAGCACCCAAAATTACTTTTCCTACAATGAGCAGTTCTTC
D: TRBD1; J: TRBJ1-2; size: -; V: TRBV19; CDR3: CASRGTGGEGYTF; DNA: TGTGCCAGTAGGGGGACAGGGGGCGAGGGCTACACCTTC
D: TRBD1; J: TRBJ2-5; size: -; V: TRBV27; CDR3: CASSSRQGGETQYF; DNA: TGTGCCAGCAGTTCAAGACAGGGGGGGGAGACCCAGTACTTC
D: -; J: TRBJ1-1; size: few; V: TRBV28; CDR3: CASSLLWGRNTEAFF; DNA: TGTGCCAGCAGTTTACTGTGGGGGAGGAACACTGAAGCTTTCTTT